This T cell receptor (beta chain) was sequenced in a study of beta chain features in type 1 diabetes. This clone was observed a handful of times. The antigen is undetermined. The single heparinised draw taken from each donor contained around 100 mL of blood on average. Investigators reverse transcribed all isolated RNA, so they sequenced expressed TCRB transcripts. Data came from immunoSEQ multiplex PCR; TCRdb stores just in-frame clones and leaves some out. The sample lists about 320,000 clones, approximately 14% seen once, with about 6.7% in the top ten. Study-level results: In all four CD4+ subsets, TCRB CDR3 length was significantly, moderately reduced in type 1 diabetes.

The trim removed 4 bases at V and 5 bases at J, leaving 12 bases unmatched. From germline, CDR1 is SGHVS and CDR2 FNYEAQ. CDR3 length: 17 amino acids. The V and J genes are TRBV7-6 and TRBJ2-1; 9 nucleotides match TRBD1. The origin of this receptor is a young man in good health. The sequenced material came from central memory CD4+ T cells from blood. CDR3 sequence: CASSSHRGPFLHNEQFF. The DNA for the CDR3 is TGTGCCAGCAGCTCCCACAGGGGGCCATTCCTTCACAATGAGCAGTTCTTC. The variable domain in full, with the rest retrieved from reference TRBV7-6 and TRBJ2-1, is GAGVSQSPRYKVTKRGQDVALRCDPISGHVSLYWYRQALGQGPEFLTYFNYEAQQDKSGLPNDRFSAERPEGSISTLTIQRTEQRDSAMYRCASSSHRGPFLHNEQFFGPGTRLTVL.